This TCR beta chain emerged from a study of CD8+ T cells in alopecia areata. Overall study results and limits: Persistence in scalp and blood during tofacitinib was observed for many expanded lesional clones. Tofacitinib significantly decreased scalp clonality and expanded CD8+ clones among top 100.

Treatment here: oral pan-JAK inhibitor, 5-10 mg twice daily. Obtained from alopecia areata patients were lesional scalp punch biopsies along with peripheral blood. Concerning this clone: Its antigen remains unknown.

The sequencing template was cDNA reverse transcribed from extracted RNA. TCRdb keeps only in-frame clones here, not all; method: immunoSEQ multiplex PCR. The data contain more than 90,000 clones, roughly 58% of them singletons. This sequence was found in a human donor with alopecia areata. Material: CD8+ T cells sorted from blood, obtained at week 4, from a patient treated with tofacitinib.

The CDR3 region is CSARSETQYF. DNA of the CDR3: TGCAGCGCCCGATCAGAGACCCAGTACTTC. The gene calls are TRBV29-1 and TRBJ2-5, with D unclear. The CDR3 spans 10 residues. Germline V gene sequence: CDR1 SQVTM, CDR2 ANQGSEA. Trimming shortened V by 7 bases and J by 4 bases, and 7 bases separated the two germline ends.